The 31 T cell receptor beta chains below come from one sample, sequenced in a study of blood T cell repertoires in COVID-19. Clones were sequenced by immunoSEQ multiplex PCR, and TCRdb holds only the in-frame ones, with some missing. The data show approximately 330,000 clones, roughly 90% seen once. The specimen sequenced was peripheral blood. The receptors derive from a woman in her forties or fifties with active or convalescent COVID-19.

CDR3 DNA: TGTGCCAGCAGCCAAGGGAACAGGGACGGAAACACCATATATTTT. It codes for CASSQGNRDGNTIYF. The chain carries TRBV4-2 and TRBJ1-3; D might be TRBD1 (6 bases). This CDR3 has 15 residues. From germline, CDR1 is LGHNA and CDR2 YNFKEQ. V shed 1 base and J shed 4 bases, with 11 bases lying between them.

Regarding this clone: The identical CDR3 is also encoded by other nucleotide sequences in the sample. The chain is built from TRBV7-2 and TRBJ1-5, with D unresolved. The length of the CDR3 is 13 residues. V lost 1 base to trimming and J lost 4 bases, with 5 bases between them. Germline CDR1 reads SGHTA; CDR2 reads FQGNSA. Written as DNA, the CDR3 is TGTGCCAGCAGCTTAGGGAGAAATCAGCCCCAGCATTTT. Amino acids: CASSLGRNQPQHF.

This chain joins TRBV7-2 and TRBJ2-1, with a tentative D call TRBD1 (5 bases). The CDR3 runs 14 residues. Germline assignment: CDR1 SGHTA and CDR2 FQGNSA. The V end lost 5 bases, the J end lost 5 bases, and 13 bases lay between the germline ends. The CDR3, as DNA: TGTGCCAGCAGCCATCCGACAGAAAACAATGAGCAGTTCTTC. It translates to CASSHPTENNEQFF.

This clone was seen just once. This chain uses TRBV5-1 with TRBJ1-2; 7 bases match TRBD1. The CDR3 length is 15 residues. Germline loops: CDR1 SGHRS, CDR2 YFSETQ. The J segment lost 1 base and the V segment lost 4 bases, leaving 7 bases of the junction unmatched. In nucleotides, the CDR3 is TGCGCCAGCAGCACGGGACAGATGATTAACTATGGCTACACCTTC. The encoded protein is CASSTGQMINYGYTF. Complete variable domain (other parts from reference TRBV5-1 and TRBJ1-2): KAGVTQTPRYLIKTRGQQVTLSCSPISGHRSVSWYQQTPGQGLQFLFEYFSETQRNKGNFPGRFSGRQFSNSRSEMNVSTLELGDSALYLCASSTGQMINYGYTFGSGTRLTVV.

The chain has TRBV16 and TRBJ1-2; D is uncertain. V lost 2 bases to trimming and J lost 8 bases, with 12 bases between them. The germline gives CDR1 KGHSY, CDR2 FQNENV. CDR3 size: 13 residues. The CDR3 reads CASSQNSGGGYTF. In nucleotides, the CDR3 is TGTGCCAGCAGCCAAAACTCAGGAGGGGGCTACACCTTC.

J is TRBJ2-3 and V is TRBV7-8, with D perhaps TRBD2 (7 bases). CDR3 size: 16 residues. V lost 1 base and J lost 3, with 14 bases in between. CDR1 and CDR2 from the germline V gene are SGHVS and FQNEAQ. This CDR3 is CASSLGLGGPTDTQYF. CDR3 sequence (DNA): TGTGCCAGCAGCTTAGGTTTGGGGGGGCCAACAGATACGCAGTATTTT.

The V and J genes are TRBV14 and TRBJ1-2, with TRBD1 matching 8 bases. V was clipped by 6 bases and J by 7 bases; unmatched bases: 7. There are 13 residues in the CDR3. The germline CDR1 and CDR2 sequences are SGHDN and FVKESK. CDR3 DNA: TGTGCCAGCAGTCGGACAGGGCTTATTGGCTACACCTTC. Encoded protein: CASSRTGLIGYTF.

The J gene is TRBJ2-3, the V gene TRBV7-8; D is possibly TRBD2 (6 bases). The length of the CDR3 is 14 residues. Trimming cost V 5 bases and J 2 bases, with 11 bases left between them. Looked up from germline, CDR1 is SGHVS and CDR2 is FQNEAQ. The CDR3 nucleotides are TGTGCCAGCAGCCGGGACTCCGACACAGATACGCAGTATTTT. This gives the protein CASSRDSDTDTQYF.

The chain carries TRBV12-3 or TRBV12-4 and TRBJ1-3; 7 bases agree with TRBD1. The V and J ends lost 5 bases and 7 bases, in that order; junction bases with no gene match: 5. The CDR3 totals 13 residues. This CDR3 is CASSKQGRNTIYF. The CDR3 DNA reads as TGTGCCAGCAGTAAACAGGGGCGGAACACCATATATTTT.

This chain joins TRBV9 and TRBJ2-3; 8 bases match TRBD2. V gave up 0 bases and J gave up 5 bases; unmatched junction bases: 5. This CDR3 is 15 amino acids long. In germline, CDR1 is SGDLS, CDR2 YYNGEE. The CDR3 DNA reads as TGTGCCAGCAGCGTAGATGCGGGGGGATTAGATACGCAGTATTTT. Amino acid sequence: CASSVDAGGLDTQYF.

The gene calls are TRBV9 and TRBJ1-3, with no clear D. V dropped 5 bases and J dropped 0 bases, with 9 bases sitting between them. CDR1 and CDR2 from the germline V gene are SGDLS and YYNGEE. This CDR3 is built from 14 residues. The CDR3, as DNA: TGTGCCAGCAGAGCCGGGATCTCTGGAAACACCATATATTTT. Translating gives CASRAGISGNTIYF.

This chain uses TRBV28 with TRBJ1-5, with 7 bases aligning to TRBD1. The germline V gene has CDR1 MDHEN and CDR2 SYDVKM. V lost 5 bases and J lost 0; bases outside the gene matches: 7. The CDR3 extends over 16 amino acids. CDR3: CASSPTGAISNQPQHF. The CDR3 DNA is TGTGCCAGCAGTCCTACAGGGGCGATTAGCAATCAGCCCCAGCATTTT. Combining the CDR3 with reference TRBV28 and TRBJ1-5 gives the whole variable domain DVKVTQSSRYLVKRTGEKVFLECVQDMDHENMFWYRQDPGLGLRLIYFSYDVKMKEKGDIPEGYSVSREKKERFSLILESASTNQTSMYLCASSPTGAISNQPQHFGDGTRLSIL.

The J gene is TRBJ1-1, the V gene TRBV28; D might be TRBD1 (6 bases). CDR1 is MDHEN and CDR2 is SYDVKM in the germline V gene. Between the trimmed V and J ends, which lost 5 bases and 4 bases, there was a span of 14 bases. The CDR3 totals 14 residues. CDR3: CASSLGGEFTEAFF. For the CDR3, the DNA is TGTGCCAGCAGTCTAGGGGGGGAGTTCACTGAAGCTTTCTTT.

The J gene is TRBJ1-5, the V gene TRBV6-2 or TRBV6-3; D ambiguous. With 0 bases removed from V and 2 bases from J, the gap between germline ends came to 8 bases. The V gene's germline CDR1 is MNHEY and CDR2 SVGEGT. The CDR3 has 15 amino acids. The CDR3 DNA reads TGTGCCAGCAGTTACTCCGCAGGCGGCAATCAGCCCCAGCATTTT. It encodes CASSYSAGGNQPQHF.

The rearrangement joins TRBV15 to TRBJ2-3, with 7 bases aligning to TRBD1. V shed 3 bases and J 4 bases; nucleotides not matched to a gene: 10. CDR3 length equals 16 residues. Germline CDR1 is LNHNV and CDR2 is YYDKDF (reference sequence). For the CDR3, the DNA is TGTGCCACCAGCAGCAGACAGGGAAGTGTTGCAGATACGCAGTATTTT. Translation gives CATSSRQGSVADTQYF.

This chain connects TRBV18 to TRBJ1-2; D perhaps matches TRBD1 (6 bases). In germline, CDR1 is KGHSH, CDR2 LQKENI. The CDR3 has 15 amino acids. The ends were cut back, 3 bases at V and 6 bases at J, with 17 bases in the middle. Here the CDR3 reads CASSPATGFLHGYTF. The CDR3 DNA reads TGTGCCAGCTCACCCGCTACAGGGTTCCTTCATGGCTACACCTTC.

This chain joins TRBV6-6 and TRBJ1-6, with 7 bases that match TRBD1. V shed 7 bases, J shed 9 bases, and the junction held 12 bases outside the gene matches. This CDR3 has 15 residues. Germline V lookup: CDR1 MNHNY, CDR2 SVGAGI (reference sequence). CDR3 nucleotide sequence: TGTGCCAGCACCGGCGGACAGGCTCTTGGTTCACCCCTCCACTTT. This encodes CASTGGQALGSPLHF.

The chain couples TRBV5-4 to TRBJ2-3; TRBD2 aligns across 8 bases. Trimming removed 3 bases from V and 7 bases from J; junction bases left unmatched: 10. This CDR3 has 15 amino acids. CDR1 is SGHNT, CDR2 YYREEE, per germline (reference sequence). The DNA of the CDR3 is TGTGCCAGCAGCTGGGGCGGAGCGGGAGAGTATACGCAGTATTTT. This gives the protein CASSWGGAGEYTQYF.

This clone was counted a few times. The chain joins TRBV7-2 to TRBJ2-7; tentatively, D is TRBD1 (5 bases). V was clipped by 5 bases and J by 0 bases, with 17 bases between them. CDR1 is SGHTA, CDR2 FQGNSA, per germline. The CDR3 totals 16 residues. The CDR3 DNA is TGTGCCAGCAGCCCACCTGGGTTCAGGGACTCCTACGAGCAGTACTTC. This gives the protein CASSPPGFRDSYEQYF.

The rearrangement joins TRBV24-1 to TRBJ2-1, with 9 bases fitting TRBD1. The CDR3 covers 16 residues. Looked up from germline, CDR1 is KGHDR and CDR2 is SFDVKD. Losses at the gene ends were 2 bases for V and 5 bases for J; bases not matched to a gene: 6. CDR3 protein: CATSDSGTGRDNEQFF. The CDR3 DNA sequence: TGTGCCACCAGTGATTCGGGGACAGGGAGGGACAATGAGCAGTTCTTC.

The rearrangement joins TRBV27 to TRBJ2-5; 7 nucleotides agree with TRBD1. The germline gives CDR1 MNHEY, CDR2 SMNVEV (reference sequence). The ends lost 3 bases at V and 1 base at J; junction bases unmatched: 2. The CDR3 length is 14 residues. The CDR3 coding sequence is TGTGCCAGCAGTTTTGGGGACAGCCAAGAGACCCAGTACTTC. Translated, it gives CASSFGDSQETQYF.

This chain uses TRBV28 with TRBJ1-1; TRBD1 matches at 9 bases. The CDR3 spans 15 residues. Germline V gene lookup returns CDR1 MDHEN and CDR2 SYDVKM. Trimming took 6 bases from V and 6 from J; bases not matched to a gene: 11. The CDR3 region is CASRPTGGASPEAFF. The CDR3 DNA reads TGTGCCAGCAGACCTACAGGGGGCGCATCGCCTGAAGCTTTCTTT.

CDR3 region: CASSQVGTSGVGTDTQYF. The CDR3 nucleotides are TGTGCCAGCAGCCAAGTTGGGACTAGCGGGGTGGGGACAGATACGCAGTATTTT. This chain links TRBV3-1 (or the pseudogene TRBV3-2) with TRBJ2-3; 13 nucleotides line up with TRBD2. The CDR3 covers 18 residues. With 1 base clipped from V and 3 bases from J, the junction kept 7 bases outside the gene matches. Germline V lookup: CDR1 LGHDT, CDR2 YNNKEL (reference sequence).

The chain couples TRBV12-3 or TRBV12-4 to TRBJ1-2; D is unclear. The CDR3 sequence is 13 residues long. Trimming left V 3 bases short and J 4 bases short, with 9 bases between. CDR3 sequence (DNA): TGTGCCAGCAGTTTTGTCGGGAGCTATGGCTACACCTTC. Its protein product is CASSFVGSYGYTF.

V and J are TRBV7-9 and TRBJ1-5, with D tentatively TRBD1 (5 bases). The CDR3 totals 14 residues. Per germline, CDR1 SEHNR and CDR2 FQNEAQ (reference sequence). V was trimmed by 1 base and J by 6 bases, leaving 10 bases between them. As DNA, the CDR3 is TGTGCCAGCAGCTTAGGCAGCGGGGGTCAGCCCCAGCATTTT. Translated: CASSLGSGGQPQHF. Full variable domain (remainder filled in from reference TRBV7-9 and TRBJ1-5): DTGVSQNPRHKITKRGQNVTFRCDPISEHNRLYWYRQTLGQGPEFLTYFQNEAQLEKSRLLSDRFSAERPKGSFSTLEIQRTEQGDSAMYLCASSLGSGGQPQHFGDGTRLSIL.

A single count supports this clone. The genes are TRBV10-3 and TRBJ2-5; D unclear. This CDR3 has 15 amino acids. Trimming cost V 0 bases and J 5 bases, with 13 bases left between them. Per the germline V gene, CDR1 is ENHRY and CDR2 is SYGVKD. The CDR3 reads CAISESTLVRETQYF. The DNA for the CDR3 is TGTGCCATCAGTGAGTCGACTTTAGTAAGGGAGACCCAGTACTTC.

The chain joins TRBV6-5 to TRBJ2-7, with 12 bases that match TRBD2. In germline, CDR1 is MNHEY, CDR2 SVGAGI. This CDR3 is built from 15 residues. Trimming removed 6 bases from V and 3 bases from J; junction bases left unmatched: 6. The CDR3 sequence is CASSRGLAGIYEQYF. DNA for the CDR3: TGTGCCAGCAGCCGGGGACTAGCGGGTATCTACGAGCAGTACTTC.

The chain combines TRBV3-1 (or the pseudogene TRBV3-2) with TRBJ1-2; D possibly corresponds to TRBD1 (6 bases). The V and J ends lost 4 bases and 4 bases respectively, with 13 bases between them. The CDR3 extends over 14 amino acids. The V gene's germline CDR1 is LGHDT and CDR2 YNNKEL (reference sequence). CDR3 DNA: TGTGCCAGCAGCCCCGCAGGGGTAGTCTATGGCTACACCTTC. It is translated as CASSPAGVVYGYTF.

The rearrangement links TRBV7-3 to TRBJ2-1; TRBD2 aligns across 12 bases. Germline loops: CDR1 SGHTA, CDR2 FQGTGA. This CDR3 contains 16 residues. Unmatched junction bases numbered 6, after V lost 4 bases and J lost 5 bases. The DNA of the CDR3 is TGTGCCAGCAGCTCGACTAGCGGGAGACACCACAATGAGCAGTTCTTC. Protein: CASSSTSGRHHNEQFF.

This clone showed up just a few times. The chain recombines TRBV7-3 with TRBJ1-1; D is unresolved. The CDR3 spans 11 residues. Germline CDR1 and CDR2: SGHTA and FQGTGA. V lost 10 bases to trimming and J lost 6 bases, with 12 bases between them. This CDR3 is CANQEAPEAFF. CDR3 nucleotide sequence: TGTGCCAACCAGGAGGCTCCTGAAGCTTTCTTT. The full variable domain, completed using reference TRBV7-3 and TRBJ1-1, is GAGVSQTPSNKVTEKGKYVELRCDPISGHTALYWYRQSLGQGPEFLIYFQGTGAADDSGLPNDRFFAVRPEGSVSTLKIQRTERGDSAVYLCANQEAPEAFFGQGTRLTVV.

V usage is TRBV19 and J usage is TRBJ1-6, with a tentative D call TRBD1 (6 bases). Per germline, CDR1 LNHDA and CDR2 SQIVND (reference sequence). Trimming cost V 1 base and J 9 bases, with 10 bases left between them. CDR3 length equals 14 residues. CDR3 in amino acids: CASSIVQGSSPLHF. CDR3 coding DNA: TGTGCCAGTAGTATAGTACAGGGTAGTTCACCCCTCCACTTT.